The 11 T cell receptor beta chains listed next were all sequenced from one sample in a study of blood T cell repertoires in COVID-19. The data were produced by immunoSEQ multiplex PCR, yet TCRdb's version contains in-frame clones alone and is incomplete. There are around 240,000 clones in the sample; about 90% occur only once, and over 0.75% lies in the top ten. Sequencing input: PBMCs or T cells enriched from blood (not recorded which). The receptors shown here come from a man aged 45 to 65 who had been exposed to COVID-19.

This sequence joins TRBV28 and TRBJ2-3, with D possibly matching TRBD2 (6 bases). Germline loops: CDR1 MDHEN, CDR2 SYDVKM. V was pared by 6 bases and J by 0 bases, with 25 bases between. The CDR3 spans 19 residues. In DNA, the CDR3 is TGTGCCAGCAGCCGGCGGGGTGCGGGAAGGACTTCCAGCACAGATACGCAGTATTTT. Residues: CASSRRGAGRTSSTDTQYF.

The genes are TRBV7-9 and TRBJ1-4; D not resolved. V gave up 1 base and J gave up 2 bases, with 11 bases separating them. This CDR3 is 16 amino acids long. Germline V lookup: CDR1 SEHNR, CDR2 FQNEAQ (reference sequence). The CDR3 nucleotides are TGTGCCAGCAGCTTAGGTCAGGCCTCCACTAATGAAAAACTGTTTTTT. It specifies CASSLGQASTNEKLFF.

V and J are TRBV5-1 and TRBJ2-3, with D tentatively TRBD2 (5 bases). Looked up from germline, CDR1 is SGHRS and CDR2 is YFSETQ. V lost 6 bases, J lost 2 bases, and 13 bases lay in between. The length of the CDR3 is 14 residues. As DNA, the CDR3 is TGCGCCAGCAATAGAGGGCGCCCCACAGATACGCAGTATTTT. The encoded protein is CASNRGRPTDTQYF.

This rearrangement joins TRBV5-1 to TRBJ2-3; 9 bases align to TRBD2. The CDR3 extends over 17 amino acids. In germline, CDR1 is SGHRS, CDR2 YFSETQ. J was trimmed by 1 base and V by 0 bases; bases with no gene match: 6. The CDR3 DNA sequence: TGCGCCAGCAGCTTGGTTGCGGGAGGGCCCGGCACAGATACGCAGTATTTT. Its translation is CASSLVAGGPGTDTQYF.

The CDR3 spells CASSMDGVSGANVLTF. CDR3 DNA: TGTGCCAGTAGTATGGATGGAGTCTCTGGGGCCAACGTCCTGACTTTC. V gene TRBV19 combines with J gene TRBJ2-6; D ambiguous. CDR1 is LNHDA, CDR2 SQIVND, per germline (reference sequence). V was shortened by 3 bases and J by 0 bases, with 9 bases between the two germline ends. The CDR3 has 16 amino acids.

Note on this clone: This sample also contains other DNA sequences that code for the same CDR3. V and J are TRBV6-5 and TRBJ1-1, with 10 bases fitting TRBD1. Trimming at V came to 5 bases and at J to 2 bases, leaving 2 bases not matched to a gene. Germline assignment: CDR1 MNHEY and CDR2 SVGAGI. This CDR3 has 14 residues. CDR3 residues: CASSRDRGNTEAFF. The CDR3 DNA follows: TGTGCCAGCAGTCGGGACAGGGGAAACACTGAAGCTTTCTTT.

The chain uses TRBV19 and TRBJ1-4, with D possibly being TRBD1 (5 bases). Per the germline V gene, CDR1 is LNHDA and CDR2 is SQIVND (reference sequence). The length of the CDR3 is 12 residues. V shed 5 bases and J shed 10 bases, with 11 bases lying between them. CDR3 bases: TGTGCCAGTAGTTCCCAGCAGGGAAAACTGTTTTTT. Protein sequence: CASSSQQGKLFF.

CDR3 amino acids: CATSRRQGAYNEQFF. CDR3 DNA sequence: TGTGCCACCAGTCGCAGACAGGGCGCCTACAATGAGCAGTTCTTC. V and J are TRBV15 and TRBJ2-1; 7 bases match TRBD1. This CDR3 region has 15 residues. V was pared by 6 bases and J by 2 bases, with 7 bases of the junction left unmatched. Per germline, CDR1 LNHNV and CDR2 YYDKDF (reference sequence). Based on the CDR3 plus reference TRBV15 and TRBJ2-1, the full variable domain is DAMVIQNPRYQVTQFGKPVTLSCSQTLNHNVMYWYQQKSSQAPKLLFHYYDKDFNNEADTPDNFQSRRPNTSFCFLDIRSPGLGDTAMYLCATSRRQGAYNEQFFGPGTRLTVL.

J is TRBJ1-2 and V is TRBV6-5, with D hard to call. Trimming left V 0 bases short and J 8 bases short, with 13 bases between. Germline CDR1 is MNHEY and CDR2 is SVGAGI. This CDR3 has 14 amino acids. In nucleotides, the CDR3 is TGTGCCAGCAGTTACTCGAGGGCGGGCACCGGCTACACCTTC. Its protein product is CASSYSRAGTGYTF.

The rearrangement links TRBV3-1 (or the pseudogene TRBV3-2) to TRBJ1-3; perhaps TRBD1 as D (5 bases). V lost 3 bases and J lost 9, with 12 bases in between. This CDR3 is built from 13 residues. Germline-derived CDR1 and CDR2 are LGHDT and YNNKEL (reference sequence). The CDR3 DNA reads as TGTGCCAGCAGCCAGACAGTATCGGCCACCATATATTTT. This encodes CASSQTVSATIYF.

The count of this clone is one. This rearrangement joins TRBV24-1 to TRBJ1-1; D gene uncertain. Germline values: CDR1 KGHDR, CDR2 SFDVKD. CDR3 size: 13 residues. V shed 6 bases and J shed 9 bases, with 16 bases lying between them. The DNA of the CDR3 is TGTGCCACCAGTCAGGCGTTCGCAGGAAAAGCTTTCTTT. It translates to CATSQAFAGKAFF.